This record concerns one T cell receptor beta chain sequence. The TCR beta CDR3 regions underwent amplification using RNA transcripts as the source. The HTBI primer set was used in a first-round RT-PCR of the TCR CDR3. TCRdb fed the multiplex PCR reads into MiXCR, producing one record per CDR3 protein. The data hold hundreds of thousands of distinct CDR3 sequences, with over 15% observed a single time. The data stem from a study of T cells in Graves' hyperthyroidism and ophthalmopathy. This CDR3 has 17 residues. V lost 3 bases, J lost 1 base, and 13 bases lay in between. Per the germline V gene, CDR1 is MNHEY and CDR2 is SMNVEV (reference sequence).

The sequence derives from a woman aged 18-35 years with Graves' hyperthyroidism. The sequenced sample was blood. The V gene is TRBV27, the J gene TRBJ2-6; D not resolved. The CDR3 DNA sequence: TGTGCCAGCAGTTTGTTGGGGTTTGGGTCTGGGGCCAACGTCCTGACTTTC. Translation gives CASSLLGFGSGANVLTF. The entire variable domain, with the rest obtained from reference TRBV27 and TRBJ2-6, is as follows: EAQVTQNPRYLITVTGKKLTVTCSQNMNHEYMSWYRQDPGLGLRQIYYSMNVEVTDKGDVPEGYKVSRKEKRNFPLILESPSPNQTSLYFCASSLLGFGSGANVLTFGAGSRLTVL.